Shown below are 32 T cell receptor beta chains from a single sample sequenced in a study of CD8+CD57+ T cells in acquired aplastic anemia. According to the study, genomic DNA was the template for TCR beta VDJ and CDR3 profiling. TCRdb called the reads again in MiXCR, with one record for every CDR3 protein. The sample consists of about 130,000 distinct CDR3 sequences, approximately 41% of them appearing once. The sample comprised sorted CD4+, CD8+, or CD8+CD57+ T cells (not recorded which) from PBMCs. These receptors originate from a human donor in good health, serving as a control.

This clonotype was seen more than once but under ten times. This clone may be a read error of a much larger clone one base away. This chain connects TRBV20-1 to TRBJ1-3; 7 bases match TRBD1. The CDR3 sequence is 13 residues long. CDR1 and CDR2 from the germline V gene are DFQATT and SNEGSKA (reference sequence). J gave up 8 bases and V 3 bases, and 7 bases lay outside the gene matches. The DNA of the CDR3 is TGCAGTGCTAGGGGCAGGACAGGAGACACCATATATTTT. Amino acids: CSARGRTGDTIYF.

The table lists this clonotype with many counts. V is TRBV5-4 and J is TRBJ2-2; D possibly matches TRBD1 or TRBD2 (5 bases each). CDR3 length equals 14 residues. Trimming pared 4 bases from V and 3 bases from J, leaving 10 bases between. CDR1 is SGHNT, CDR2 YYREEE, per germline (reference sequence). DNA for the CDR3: TGTGCCAGCAGCGGGACCGAATACACCGGGGAGCTGTTTTTT. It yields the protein CASSGTEYTGELFF.

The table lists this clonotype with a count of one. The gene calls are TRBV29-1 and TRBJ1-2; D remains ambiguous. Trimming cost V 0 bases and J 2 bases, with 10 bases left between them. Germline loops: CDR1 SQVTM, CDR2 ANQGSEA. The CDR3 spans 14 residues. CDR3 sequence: CSVEDLQQNYGYTF. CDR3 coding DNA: TGCAGCGTTGAAGATCTGCAGCAGAACTATGGCTACACCTTC.

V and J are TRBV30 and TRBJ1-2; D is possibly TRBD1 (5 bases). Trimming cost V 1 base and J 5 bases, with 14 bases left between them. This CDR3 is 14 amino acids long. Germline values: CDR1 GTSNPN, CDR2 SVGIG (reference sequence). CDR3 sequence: CAWSGLRGGYGYTF. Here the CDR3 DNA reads TGTGCCTGGAGTGGTTTAAGGGGAGGGTATGGCTACACCTTC.

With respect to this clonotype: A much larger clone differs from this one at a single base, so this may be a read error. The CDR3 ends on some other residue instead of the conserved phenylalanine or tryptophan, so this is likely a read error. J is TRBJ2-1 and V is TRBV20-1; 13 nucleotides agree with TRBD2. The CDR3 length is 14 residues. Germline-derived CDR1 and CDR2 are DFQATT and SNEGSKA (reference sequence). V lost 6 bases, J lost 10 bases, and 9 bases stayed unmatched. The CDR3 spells CSADGTSGMLEQFS. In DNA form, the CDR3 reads TGCAGTGCGGATGGGACTAGCGGGATGTTAGAGCAGTTCTCC.

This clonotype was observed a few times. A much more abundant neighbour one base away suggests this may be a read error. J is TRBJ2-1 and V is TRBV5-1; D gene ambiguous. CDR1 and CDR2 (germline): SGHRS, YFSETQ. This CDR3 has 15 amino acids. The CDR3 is CASRSVLSSYSEQFF. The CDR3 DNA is TGCGCCAGCAGGTCAGTCCTCAGCTCCTACAGTGAGCAGTTCTTC.

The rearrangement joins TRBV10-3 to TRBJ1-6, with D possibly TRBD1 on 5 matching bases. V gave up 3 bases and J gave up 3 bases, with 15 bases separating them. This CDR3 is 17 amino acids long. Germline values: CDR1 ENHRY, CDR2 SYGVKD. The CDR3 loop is CAISDPGRQNYNSPLHF. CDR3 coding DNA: TGTGCCATCAGTGACCCGGGAAGACAGAACTATAATTCACCCCTCCACTTT.

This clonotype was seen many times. CDR3 in amino acids: CASSYSIGTAYEQYF. CDR3 DNA: TGTGCCAGCAGTTACTCAATCGGGACAGCCTACGAGCAGTACTTC. The chain has TRBV6-6 and TRBJ2-7; TRBD1 agrees at 7 bases. Germline V CDR1 and CDR2: MNHNY, SVGAGI (reference sequence). Trimming took 0 bases from V and 2 from J; bases not matched to a gene: 4. The CDR3 is 15 residues long.

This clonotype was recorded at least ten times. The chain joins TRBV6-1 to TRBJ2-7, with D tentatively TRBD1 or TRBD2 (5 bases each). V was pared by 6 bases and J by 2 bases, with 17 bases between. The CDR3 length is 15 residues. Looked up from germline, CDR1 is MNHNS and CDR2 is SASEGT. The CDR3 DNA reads TGTGCCAGCAGAAGACGCCGGGACGGTACCTACGAGCAGTACTTC. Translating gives CASRRRRDGTYEQYF.

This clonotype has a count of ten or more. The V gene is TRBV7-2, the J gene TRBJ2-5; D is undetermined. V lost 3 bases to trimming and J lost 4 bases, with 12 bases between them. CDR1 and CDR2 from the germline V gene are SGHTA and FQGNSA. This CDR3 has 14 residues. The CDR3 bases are TGTGCCAGCAGCTTGCAGGTATCGGCAGAGACCCAGTACTTC. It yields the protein CASSLQVSAETQYF.

The CDR3 reads CSARDEQYF. Written as DNA, the CDR3 is TGCAGTGCTAGAGACGAGCAGTACTTC. The chain links TRBV20-1 to TRBJ2-7; D is unclear. CDR3 length: 9 amino acids. The ends were cut back, 0 bases at V and 6 bases at J, with 0 bases in the middle. In germline, CDR1 is DFQATT, CDR2 SNEGSKA (reference sequence).

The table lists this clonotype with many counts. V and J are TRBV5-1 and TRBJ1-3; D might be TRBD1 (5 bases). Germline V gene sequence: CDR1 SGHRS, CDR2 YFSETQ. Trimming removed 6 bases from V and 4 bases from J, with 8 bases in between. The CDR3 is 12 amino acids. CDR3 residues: CASTDTGNTIYF. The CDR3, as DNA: TGCGCCAGCACGGACACAGGAAACACCATATATTTT.

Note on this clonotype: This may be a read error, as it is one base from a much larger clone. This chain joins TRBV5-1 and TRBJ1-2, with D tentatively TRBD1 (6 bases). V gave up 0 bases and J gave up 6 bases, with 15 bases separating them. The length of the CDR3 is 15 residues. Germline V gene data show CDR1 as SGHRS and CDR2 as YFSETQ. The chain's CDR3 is CASSLAGTGRHGYTF. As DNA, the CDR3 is TGCGCCAGCAGCTTGGCCGGCACAGGGAGGCATGGCTACACCTTC.

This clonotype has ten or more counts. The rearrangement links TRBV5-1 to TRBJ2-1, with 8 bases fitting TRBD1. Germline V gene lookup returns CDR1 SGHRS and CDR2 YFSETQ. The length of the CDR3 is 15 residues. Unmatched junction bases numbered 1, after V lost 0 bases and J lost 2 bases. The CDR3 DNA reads TGCGCCAGCAGCTTGGACAGGGGGACCTACAATGAGCAGTTCTTC. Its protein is CASSLDRGTYNEQFF. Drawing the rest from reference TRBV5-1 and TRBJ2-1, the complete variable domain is KAGVTQTPRYLIKTRGQQVTLSCSPISGHRSVSWYQQTPGQGLQFLFEYFSETQRNKGNFPGRFSGRQFSNSRSEMNVSTLELGDSALYLCASSLDRGTYNEQFFGPGTRLTVL.

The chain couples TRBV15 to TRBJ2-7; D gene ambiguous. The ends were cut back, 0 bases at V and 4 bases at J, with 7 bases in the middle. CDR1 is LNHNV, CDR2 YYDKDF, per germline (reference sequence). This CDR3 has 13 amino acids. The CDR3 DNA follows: TGTGCCACCAGCAGAGAGGCCCTTTACGAGCAGTACTTC. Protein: CATSREALYEQYF.

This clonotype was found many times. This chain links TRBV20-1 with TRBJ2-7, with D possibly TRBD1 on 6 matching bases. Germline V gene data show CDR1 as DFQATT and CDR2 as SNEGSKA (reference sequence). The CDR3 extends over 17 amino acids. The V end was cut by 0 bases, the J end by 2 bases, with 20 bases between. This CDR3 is CSARDGQNHPLPYEQYF. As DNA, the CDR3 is TGCAGTGCTAGAGATGGACAGAATCATCCTTTGCCCTACGAGCAGTACTTC.

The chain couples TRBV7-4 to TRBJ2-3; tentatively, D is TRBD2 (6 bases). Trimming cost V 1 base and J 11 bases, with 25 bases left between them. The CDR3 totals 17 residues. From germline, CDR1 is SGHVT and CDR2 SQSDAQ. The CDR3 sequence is CASSLEASPVRGYEQYF. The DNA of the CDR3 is TGTGCCAGCAGCTTAGAGGCGTCGCCGGTGCGGGGCTACGAGCAGTATTTT.

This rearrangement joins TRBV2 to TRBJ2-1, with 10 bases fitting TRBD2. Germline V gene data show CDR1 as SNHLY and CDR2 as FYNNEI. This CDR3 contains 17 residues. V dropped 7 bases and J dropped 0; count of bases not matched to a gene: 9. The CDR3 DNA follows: TGTGCCAGCAAAAGGACTAGCGGATACAGCTCCTACAATGAGCAGTTCTTC. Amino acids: CASKRTSGYSSYNEQFF.

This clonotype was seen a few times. The CDR3 DNA follows: TGTGCCAGCAGCCCCCGGAGAGCGGGACTCCCCGGGGAGCTGTTTTTT. Protein product: CASSPRRAGLPGELFF. The chain employs TRBV9 and TRBJ2-2, with 7 bases lining up with TRBD2. The V gene's germline CDR1 is SGDLS and CDR2 YYNGEE. V was pared by 4 bases and J by 6 bases, with 12 bases of the junction left unmatched. CDR3 length: 16 amino acids.

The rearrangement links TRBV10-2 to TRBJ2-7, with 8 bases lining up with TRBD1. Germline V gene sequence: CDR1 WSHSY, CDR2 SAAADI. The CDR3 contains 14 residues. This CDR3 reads CPRRDDRGAYEQYF. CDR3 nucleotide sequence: TGCCCCCGCAGAGATGACAGGGGAGCCTACGAGCAGTACTTC.

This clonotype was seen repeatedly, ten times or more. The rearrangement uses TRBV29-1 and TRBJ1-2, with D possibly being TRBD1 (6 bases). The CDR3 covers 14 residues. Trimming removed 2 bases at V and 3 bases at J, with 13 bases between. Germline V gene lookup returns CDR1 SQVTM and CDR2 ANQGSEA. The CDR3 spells CSVETGSWDYGYTF. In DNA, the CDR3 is TGCAGCGTTGAAACAGGGAGTTGGGACTATGGCTACACCTTC.

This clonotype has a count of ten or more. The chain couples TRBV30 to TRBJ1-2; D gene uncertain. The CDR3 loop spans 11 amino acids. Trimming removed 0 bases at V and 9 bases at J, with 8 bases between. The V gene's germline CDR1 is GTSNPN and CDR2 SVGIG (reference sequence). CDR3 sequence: CAWSVPLRYTF. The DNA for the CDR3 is TGTGCCTGGAGTGTACCATTACGCTACACCTTC.

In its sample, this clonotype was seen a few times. The CDR3 DNA sequence: TGTGCCAGCTCACCAACCAGGCTATCGCCCACCCAGAGCAATCAGCCCCAGCATTTT. It codes for CASSPTRLSPTQSNQPQHF. The V gene is TRBV18, the J gene TRBJ1-5, with no clear D. The germline V gene encodes CDR1 KGHSH and CDR2 LQKENI. The CDR3 is made up of 19 amino acids. The V gene lost 2 bases and the J gene lost 1 base, with 21 bases spanning the gap.

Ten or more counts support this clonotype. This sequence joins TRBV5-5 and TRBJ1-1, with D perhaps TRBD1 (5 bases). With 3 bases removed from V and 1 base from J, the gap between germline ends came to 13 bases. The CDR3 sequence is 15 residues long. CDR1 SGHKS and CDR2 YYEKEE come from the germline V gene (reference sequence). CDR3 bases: TGTGCCAGCAGCTACCTTTTGACAGAGAACACTGAAGCTTTCTTT. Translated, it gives CASSYLLTENTEAFF.

The CDR3 region is CATSDSGTGSKEQYF. DNA for the CDR3: TGTGCCACCAGTGATTCCGGGACAGGGTCTAAAGAGCAGTACTTC. The chain combines TRBV24-1 with TRBJ2-7, with 9 bases lining up with TRBD1. The CDR3 is 15 amino acids. CDR1 and CDR2 from the germline V gene are KGHDR and SFDVKD. J gave up 7 bases and V 2 bases, and 8 bases lay outside the gene matches.

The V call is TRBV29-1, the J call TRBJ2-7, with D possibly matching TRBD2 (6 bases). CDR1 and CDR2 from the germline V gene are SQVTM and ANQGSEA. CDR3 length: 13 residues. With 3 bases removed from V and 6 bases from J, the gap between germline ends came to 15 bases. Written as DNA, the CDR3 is TGCAGCGTTGACCGGGGGTCATCGTCCGAGCAGTACTTC. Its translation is CSVDRGSSSEQYF.

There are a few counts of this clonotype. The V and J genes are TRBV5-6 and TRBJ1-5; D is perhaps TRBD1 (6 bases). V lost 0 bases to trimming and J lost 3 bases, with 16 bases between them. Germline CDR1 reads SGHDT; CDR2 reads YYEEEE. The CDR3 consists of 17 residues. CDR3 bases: TGTGCCAGCAGCTTGGTCGGGACACCCGCCTACAATCAGCCCCAGCATTTT. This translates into CASSLVGTPAYNQPQHF.

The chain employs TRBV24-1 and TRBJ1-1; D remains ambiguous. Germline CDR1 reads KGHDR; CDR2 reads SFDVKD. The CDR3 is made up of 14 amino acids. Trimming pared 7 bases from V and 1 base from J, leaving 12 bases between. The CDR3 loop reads CATSSTEENTEAFF. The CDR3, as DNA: TGTGCCACCAGCTCAACTGAGGAGAACACTGAAGCTTTCTTT.

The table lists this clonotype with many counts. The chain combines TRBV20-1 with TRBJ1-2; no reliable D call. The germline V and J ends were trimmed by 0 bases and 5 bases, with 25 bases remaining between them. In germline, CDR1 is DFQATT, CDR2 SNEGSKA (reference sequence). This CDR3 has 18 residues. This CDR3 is CSARDLEAAGGRRYGYTF. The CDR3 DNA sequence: TGCAGTGCTAGAGATCTGGAGGCCGCCGGAGGCCGGCGATATGGCTACACCTTC.

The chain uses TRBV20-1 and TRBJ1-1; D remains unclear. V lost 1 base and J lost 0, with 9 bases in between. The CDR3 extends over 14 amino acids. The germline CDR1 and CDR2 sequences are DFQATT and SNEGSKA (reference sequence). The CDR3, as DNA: TGCAGTGCTAGAGGTAACGGGCTGAACACTGAAGCTTTCTTT. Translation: CSARGNGLNTEAFF.

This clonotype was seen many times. This chain's CDR3 is CASSGPSGGKTGELFF. Here the CDR3 DNA reads TGTGCCAGCAGCGGACCCTCAGGGGGGAAGACCGGGGAGCTGTTTTTT. The V and J genes are TRBV9 and TRBJ2-2, with D possibly being TRBD1 (7 bases). The V and J ends lost 3 bases and 5 bases respectively, with 17 bases between them. The CDR3 covers 16 residues. Germline V gene lookup returns CDR1 SGDLS and CDR2 YYNGEE.

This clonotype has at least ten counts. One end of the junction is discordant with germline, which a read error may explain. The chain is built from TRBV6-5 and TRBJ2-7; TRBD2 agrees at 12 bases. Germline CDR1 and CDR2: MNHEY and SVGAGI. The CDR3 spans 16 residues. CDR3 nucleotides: TGTGCCAGCAGTCACTCTAGCGGGAGGGGTCTGGGCGAGCAGTACTTC. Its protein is CASSHSSGRGLGEQYF.